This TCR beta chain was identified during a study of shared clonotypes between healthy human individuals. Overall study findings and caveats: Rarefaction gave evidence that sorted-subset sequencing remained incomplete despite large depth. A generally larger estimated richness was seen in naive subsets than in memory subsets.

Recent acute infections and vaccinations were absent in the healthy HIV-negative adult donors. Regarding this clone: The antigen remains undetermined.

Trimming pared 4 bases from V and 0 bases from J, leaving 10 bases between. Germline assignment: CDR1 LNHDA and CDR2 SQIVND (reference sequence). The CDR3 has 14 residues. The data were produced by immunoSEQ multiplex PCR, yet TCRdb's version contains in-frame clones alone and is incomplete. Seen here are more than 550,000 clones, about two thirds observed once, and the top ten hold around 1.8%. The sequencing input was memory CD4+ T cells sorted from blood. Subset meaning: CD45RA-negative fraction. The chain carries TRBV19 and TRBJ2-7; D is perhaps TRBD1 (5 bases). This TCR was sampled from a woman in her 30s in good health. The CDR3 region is CASSTSRDSYEQYF. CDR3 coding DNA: TGTGCCAGTAGTACAAGCAGGGACTCCTACGAGCAGTACTTC.